This T cell receptor (beta chain) was retrieved from a study of molecular identifiers for immune sequencing clone quantification. Per the germline V gene, CDR1 is SQVTM and CDR2 is ANQGSEA. The CDR3 loop spans 12 amino acids. Trimming left V 7 bases short and J 0 bases short, with 6 bases between. This clonotype was detected ten times or more. TCRdb called the PCR reads again in MiXCR, with one record for every CDR3 protein. Here the sample spans hundreds of thousands of distinct CDR3 sequences, around 20% being singletons. The V gene is TRBV29-1, the J gene TRBJ2-2; D is unresolved. The sequence derives from a human donor in good health. Some libraries in this study had Jurkat cell RNA spiked in. Specimen: naive CD8+ T cells from blood, with Jurkat cell RNA spiked in. Subset here: FACS-sorted CD8+CD4-CCR7+CD45RA+ naive T cells. DNA for the CDR3: TGCAGCGCTGATACGAACACCGGGGAGCTGTTTTTT. It yields the protein CSADTNTGELFF.